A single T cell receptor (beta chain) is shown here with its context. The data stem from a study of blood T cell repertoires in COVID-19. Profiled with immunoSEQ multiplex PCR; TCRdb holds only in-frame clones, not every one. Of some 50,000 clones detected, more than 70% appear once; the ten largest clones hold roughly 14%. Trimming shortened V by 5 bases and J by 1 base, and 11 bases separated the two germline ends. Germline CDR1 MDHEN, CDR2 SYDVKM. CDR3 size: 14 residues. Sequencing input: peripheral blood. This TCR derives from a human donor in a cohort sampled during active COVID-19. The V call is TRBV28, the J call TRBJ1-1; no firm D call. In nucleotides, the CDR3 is TGTGCCAGCAGTACAGTAGGTGGGAACACTGAAGCTTTCTTT. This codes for CASSTVGGNTEAFF.